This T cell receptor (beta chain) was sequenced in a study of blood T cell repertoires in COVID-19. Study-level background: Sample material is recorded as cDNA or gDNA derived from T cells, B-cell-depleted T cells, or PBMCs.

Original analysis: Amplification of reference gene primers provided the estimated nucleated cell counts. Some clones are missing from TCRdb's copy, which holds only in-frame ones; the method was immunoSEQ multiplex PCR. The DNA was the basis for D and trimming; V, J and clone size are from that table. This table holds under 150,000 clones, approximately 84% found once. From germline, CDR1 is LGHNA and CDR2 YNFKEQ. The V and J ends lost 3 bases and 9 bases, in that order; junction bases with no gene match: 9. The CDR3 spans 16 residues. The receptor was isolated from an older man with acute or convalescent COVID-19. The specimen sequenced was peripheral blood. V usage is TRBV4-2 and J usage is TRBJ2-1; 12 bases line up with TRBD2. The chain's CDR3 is CASSQASGGAPREQFF. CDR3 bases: TGTGCCAGCAGCCAGGCTAGCGGGGGGGCCCCACGTGAGCAGTTCTTC.